The 26 T cell receptor beta chains presented below share a single source sample, sequenced in a study of OX40 agonist ivuxolimab in advanced cancers. Sequenced by immunoSEQ multiplex PCR; TCRdb stores in-frame clones only, minus some. The sample has some 120,000 clones, 92% seen once. The input for sequencing was CD4+ or CD8+ T cells sorted from blood, taken in a trial of the OX40 agonist ivuxolimab. The origin of the receptors is an adult with an advanced solid tumor such as melanoma, head and neck, liver or kidney cancer.

The chain joins TRBV28 to TRBJ2-2; the D gene is possibly TRBD2 (6 bases). The CDR3 is 15 amino acids. The V end lost 3 bases, the J end lost 4 bases, and 12 bases lay between the germline ends. The germline gives CDR1 MDHEN, CDR2 SYDVKM. CDR3 nucleotide sequence: TGTGCCAGCAGTTTGGCGGGGAAGGTCACCGGGGAGCTGTTTTTT. This translates into CASSLAGKVTGELFF.

The chain employs TRBV19 and TRBJ1-4; D gene uncertain. The CDR3 has 15 residues. V dropped 4 bases and J dropped 8 bases, with 17 bases sitting between them. In germline, CDR1 is LNHDA, CDR2 SQIVND (reference sequence). The CDR3 loop is CASSRVVIRGEKLFF. CDR3 nucleotide sequence: TGTGCCAGTAGTAGGGTCGTTATTCGAGGGGAAAAACTGTTTTTT.

V usage is TRBV7-9 and J usage is TRBJ1-1; the D gene is possibly TRBD1 (5 bases). CDR3 size: 13 residues. V lost 5 bases, J lost 1 base, and 8 bases lay in between. The germline CDR1 and CDR2 sequences are SEHNR and FQNEAQ (reference sequence). This chain's CDR3 is CASSQDKNTEAFF. CDR3 coding DNA: TGTGCCAGCAGCCAGGACAAGAACACTGAAGCTTTCTTT.

V gene TRBV28 combines with J gene TRBJ2-7, with 8 nucleotides matching TRBD2. Germline V lookup: CDR1 MDHEN, CDR2 SYDVKM. The CDR3 has 15 residues. V shed 6 bases, J shed 0 bases, and the junction held 7 bases outside the gene matches. The CDR3 protein is CASRRTSGGSYEQYF. CDR3 nucleotides: TGTGCCAGCAGACGTACTAGCGGCGGCTCCTACGAGCAGTACTTC.

The rearrangement joins TRBV2 to TRBJ1-3; a weak D match, TRBD1 (5 bases). This CDR3 comprises 14 residues. The V and J ends lost 3 bases and 4 bases respectively, with 10 bases between them. Per germline, CDR1 SNHLY and CDR2 FYNNEI. The CDR3 DNA reads as TGTGCCAGCAGTGATCAGACAGCGGGAAACACCATATATTTT. It translates to CASSDQTAGNTIYF.

The rearrangement joins TRBV11-1 to TRBJ2-7, with D possibly being TRBD1 (5 bases). V was trimmed by 5 bases and J by 2 bases, leaving 16 bases between them. CDR1 SGHAT and CDR2 FQDESV come from the germline V gene (reference sequence). The CDR3 covers 15 residues. For the CDR3, the DNA is TGTGCCAGCAGCACCAGGGCCGAATTCACCTACGAGCAGTACTTC. Its translation: CASSTRAEFTYEQYF.

V is TRBV6-4 and J is TRBJ1-5; 11 bases fit TRBD1. The CDR3 has 15 residues. Per germline, CDR1 MRHNA and CDR2 SNTAGT. Trimming removed 6 bases from V and 4 bases from J; junction bases left unmatched: 5. CDR3 coding DNA: TGTGCCAGCAGCCCCGGGACAGGGGGAAATCAGCCCCAGCATTTT. Protein: CASSPGTGGNQPQHF.

This clone was observed once. The chain recombines TRBV5-6 with TRBJ1-3; D gene uncertain. The CDR3 covers 13 residues. Trimming pared 0 bases from V and 4 bases from J, leaving 5 bases between. In germline, CDR1 is SGHDT, CDR2 YYEEEE. The CDR3 DNA reads TGTGCCAGCAGCTTGGGACGGGGAAACACCATATATTTT. It codes for CASSLGRGNTIYF.

The chain has TRBV5-5 and TRBJ1-3, with TRBD1 matching over 7 bases. Germline loops: CDR1 SGHKS, CDR2 YYEKEE (reference sequence). J gave up 0 bases and V 4 bases, and 7 bases lay outside the gene matches. This CDR3 region has 16 residues. CDR3 in DNA: TGTGCCAGCAGCCCCCCGGGACAGAGCTCTGGAAACACCATATATTTT. This gives the protein CASSPPGQSSGNTIYF.

The gene calls are TRBV28 and TRBJ2-7; a possible D gene is TRBD2 (6 bases). V lost 8 bases and J 2 bases, leaving 10 bases between the germline ends. CDR1 and CDR2 from the germline V gene are MDHEN and SYDVKM. The length of the CDR3 is 12 residues. The CDR3 DNA reads as TGTGCCAGCGGGGCTAGCGCCTACGAGCAGTACTTC. Translation: CASGASAYEQYF.

V is TRBV28 and J is TRBJ2-5; no clear D gene. From germline, CDR1 is MDHEN and CDR2 SYDVKM. V lost 7 bases to trimming and J lost 5 bases, with 11 bases between them. This CDR3 has 12 residues. CDR3 in DNA: TGTGCCAGCATCCCCCCCCAGGAGACCCAGTACTTC. Its protein product is CASIPPQETQYF.

The genes are TRBV9 and TRBJ1-2; D is undetermined. Germline CDR1 is SGDLS and CDR2 is YYNGEE. V dropped 1 base and J dropped 8 bases, with 12 bases sitting between them. The CDR3 contains 13 residues. The CDR3 DNA reads TGTGCCAGCAGCGTATTAGACTTGTGGGGCTACACCTTC. Encoded protein: CASSVLDLWGYTF.

V gene TRBV11-2 combines with J gene TRBJ1-2, with a tentative D call TRBD1 (5 bases). The germline V gene has CDR1 SGHAT and CDR2 FQNNGV. Trimming took off 0 bases at V and 5 bases at J, with 13 bases between the two ends. This CDR3 has 15 amino acids. The CDR3, as DNA: TGTGCCAGCAGCTTAGATGCAGGGCCGTTATATGGCTACACCTTC. Its translation: CASSLDAGPLYGYTF.

The chain carries TRBV5-1 and TRBJ2-7; D unresolved. The CDR3 sequence is 11 residues long. The ends were cut back, 3 bases at V and 0 bases at J, with 1 base in the middle. The germline V gene encodes CDR1 SGHRS and CDR2 YFSETQ. In nucleotides, the CDR3 is TGCGCCAGCAGCTACTCCTACGAGCAGTACTTC. This codes for CASSYSYEQYF. Variable domain in full (rest from reference TRBV5-1 and TRBJ2-7): KAGVTQTPRYLIKTRGQQVTLSCSPISGHRSVSWYQQTPGQGLQFLFEYFSETQRNKGNFPGRFSGRQFSNSRSEMNVSTLELGDSALYLCASSYSYEQYFGPGTRLTVT.

This chain links TRBV27 with TRBJ1-6; TRBD1 agrees at 8 bases. Germline V gives CDR1 MNHEY, CDR2 SMNVEV (reference sequence). With V trimmed by 4 bases and J by 15 bases, 11 bases remained unmatched. The CDR3 has 14 residues. Written as DNA, the CDR3 is TGTGCCAGCAGTTCCCGACAGGGGCTATCATTCCTCCACTTT. Translating it yields CASSSRQGLSFLHF.

The V gene is TRBV2, the J gene TRBJ1-5; no clear D. CDR1 SNHLY and CDR2 FYNNEI come from the germline V gene. There are 14 residues in the CDR3. The V gene lost 0 bases and the J gene lost 4 bases, with 7 bases spanning the gap. The CDR3: CASSEAQENQPQHF. DNA of the CDR3: TGTGCCAGCAGTGAAGCGCAGGAGAATCAGCCCCAGCATTTT.

The rearrangement joins TRBV7-9 to TRBJ2-1, with D perhaps TRBD1 or TRBD2 (5 bases each). Germline V CDR1 and CDR2: SEHNR, FQNEAQ (reference sequence). This CDR3 has 11 amino acids. Trimming shortened V by 8 bases and J by 9 bases, and 11 bases separated the two germline ends. CDR3 in amino acids: CASRSGGEQFF. CDR3 DNA sequence: TGTGCCAGCCGGTCTGGGGGTGAGCAGTTCTTC.

The J gene is TRBJ2-7, the V gene TRBV28; weak D call: TRBD1 (6 bases). The CDR3 has 15 amino acids. V was pared by 6 bases and J by 0 bases, with 15 bases between. Germline CDR1 MDHEN, CDR2 SYDVKM. For the CDR3, the DNA is TGTGCCAGCAGACCGGGACACCGTGTCTCCTACGAGCAGTACTTC. This sequence encodes CASRPGHRVSYEQYF. The variable domain in full, completed from reference TRBV28 and TRBJ2-7, reads DVKVTQSSRYLVKRTGEKVFLECVQDMDHENMFWYRQDPGLGLRLIYFSYDVKMKEKGDIPEGYSVSREKKERFSLILESASTNQTSMYLCASRPGHRVSYEQYFGPGTRLTVT.

The chain links TRBV7-3 to TRBJ1-5; D is uncertain. The CDR3 contains 14 residues. Trimming removed 2 bases at V and 4 bases at J, with 9 bases between. Germline CDR1 and CDR2: SGHTA and FQGTGA. CDR3 residues: CASSLFSRNQPQHF. DNA for the CDR3: TGTGCCAGCAGCTTATTCTCCAGAAATCAGCCCCAGCATTTT.

The V gene is TRBV7-9, the J gene TRBJ2-7; 7 nucleotides agree with TRBD2. Germline trimming cut 3 bases from V and 12 bases from J; bases unmatched to any gene: 14. Germline lookup yields CDR1 SEHNR and CDR2 FQNEAQ (reference sequence). The CDR3 spans 14 residues. The CDR3 loop reads CASSFDAGVATRYF. In DNA, the CDR3 is TGTGCCAGCAGCTTCGATGCGGGAGTCGCTACCCGGTACTTC.

The chain joins TRBV6-5 to TRBJ2-1, with 10 bases identical to TRBD2. The CDR3 contains 16 residues. Germline loops: CDR1 MNHEY, CDR2 SVGAGI. Trimming at V came to 0 bases and at J to 6 bases, leaving 5 bases not matched to a gene. The CDR3 loop is CASSYSLAGAGNEQFF. The CDR3 coding sequence is TGTGCCAGCAGTTACTCTCTAGCGGGAGCGGGCAATGAGCAGTTCTTC.

The chain recombines TRBV7-3 with TRBJ1-1; D is unresolved. Between the trimmed V and J ends, which lost 2 bases and 0 bases, there was a span of 7 bases. CDR3 length equals 14 residues. In germline, CDR1 is SGHTA, CDR2 FQGTGA. For the CDR3, the DNA is TGTGCCAGCAGCTTAGTAAGTGTGAACACTGAAGCTTTCTTT. Protein: CASSLVSVNTEAFF.

The rearrangement uses TRBV10-3 and TRBJ2-2; tentative D call: TRBD1 (6 bases). The length of the CDR3 is 15 residues. V lost 2 bases to trimming and J lost 1 base, with 8 bases between them. From germline, CDR1 is ENHRY and CDR2 SYGVKD. CDR3 DNA: TGTGCCATCAGTGAGGGGGGCAGGAACACCGGGGAGCTGTTTTTT. Amino acid sequence: CAISEGGRNTGELFF.

The chain carries TRBV7-2 and TRBJ2-7; 9 bases fit TRBD2. Germline V CDR1 and CDR2: SGHTA, FQGNSA. Germline trimming cut 1 base from V and 5 bases from J; bases unmatched to any gene: 3. The CDR3 runs to 14 residues. DNA for the CDR3: TGTGCCAGCAGCTTAGGGACTAGCGTGAACGAGCAGTACTTC. Translating it yields CASSLGTSVNEQYF.

For the CDR3, the DNA is TGTGCCAGCAGAATGGGGGTGGCAACTAATGAAAAACTGTTTTTT. It codes for CASRMGVATNEKLFF. V gene TRBV2 combines with J gene TRBJ1-4; TRBD1 is a possible D gene (5 bases). V shed 6 bases and J shed 0 bases, with 11 bases lying between them. The CDR3 has 15 amino acids. Germline V gene data show CDR1 as SNHLY and CDR2 as FYNNEI.

This clone has only one observation. The chain recombines TRBV19 with TRBJ2-7; D possibly corresponds to TRBD2 (6 bases). The CDR3 contains 13 residues. Trimming pared 2 bases from V and 4 bases from J, leaving 9 bases between. Germline CDR1 LNHDA, CDR2 SQIVND (reference sequence). The DNA for the CDR3 is TGTGCCAGTAGTATAAAAGGGACTTACGAGCAGTACTTC. It yields the protein CASSIKGTYEQYF.